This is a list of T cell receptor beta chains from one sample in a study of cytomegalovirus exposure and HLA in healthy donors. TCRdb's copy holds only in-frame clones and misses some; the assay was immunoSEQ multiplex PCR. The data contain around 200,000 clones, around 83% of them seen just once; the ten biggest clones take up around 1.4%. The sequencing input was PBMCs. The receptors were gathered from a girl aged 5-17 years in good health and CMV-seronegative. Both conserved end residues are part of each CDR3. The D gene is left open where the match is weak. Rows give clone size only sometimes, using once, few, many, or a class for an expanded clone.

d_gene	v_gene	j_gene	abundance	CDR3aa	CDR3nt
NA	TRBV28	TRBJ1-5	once	CASRVGGGDQPQHF	TGTGCCAGCAGGGTAGGGGGAGGGGATCAGCCCCAGCATTTT
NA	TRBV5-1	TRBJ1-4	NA	CASSTRTATNEKLFF	TGCGCCAGCAGCACTAGGACAGCAACTAATGAAAAACTGTTTTTT
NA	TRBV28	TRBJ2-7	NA	CASSLLRDGYEQYF	TGTGCCAGCAGTTTATTGCGGGACGGATACGAGCAGTACTTC
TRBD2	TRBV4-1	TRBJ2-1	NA	CASSQGGEDEQFF	TGCGCCAGCAGCCAGGGGGGGGAGGATGAGCAGTTCTTC
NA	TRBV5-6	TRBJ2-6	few	CASSFSGNHKSGTNVLTF	TGTGCCAGCAGCTTTTCGGGGAACCACAAAAGTGGGACCAACGTCCTGACTTTC
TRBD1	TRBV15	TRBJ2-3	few	CATSRPYFRQGGSDTQYF	TGTGCCACCAGCAGACCTTACTTTCGACAGGGGGGTAGCGATACGCAGTATTTT
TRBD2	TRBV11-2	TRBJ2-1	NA	CASSLDGGRLTEQFF	TGTGCCAGCAGCTTAGACGGCGGGAGGTTGACTGAGCAGTTCTTC
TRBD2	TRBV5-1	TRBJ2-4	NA	CASSRGSGSGVNIQYF	TGCGCCAGCAGCAGAGGTAGCGGGAGTGGGGTGAACATTCAGTACTTC
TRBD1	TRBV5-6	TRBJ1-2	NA	CASSSLLDRGSYGYTF	TGTGCCAGCAGCTCGCTACTGGACAGGGGCAGCTATGGCTACACCTTC
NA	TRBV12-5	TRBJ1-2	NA	CASGPPGAASVDYTF	TGTGCTAGTGGCCCCCCTGGGGCCGCTTCGGTAGACTACACCTTC
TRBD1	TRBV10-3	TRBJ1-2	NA	CANSPGQEFYGYTF	TGTGCCAATTCCCCGGGACAGGAGTTTTATGGCTACACCTTC
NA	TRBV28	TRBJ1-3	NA	CASSLIAGLVNTIYF	TGTGCCAGCAGTTTAATTGCAGGGTTGGTAAACACCATATATTTT
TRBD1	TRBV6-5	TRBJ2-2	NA	CASSYGQGAMTGELFF	TGTGCCAGCAGTTACGGGCAGGGGGCTATGACCGGGGAGCTGTTTTTT
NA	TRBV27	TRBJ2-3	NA	CASSLSSPPLFSTDTQYF	TGTGCCAGCAGTTTATCCTCACCCCCACTGTTCAGCACAGATACGCAGTATTTT
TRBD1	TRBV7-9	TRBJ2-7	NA	CASSRPMRDRGEQYF	TGTGCCAGCAGCCGCCCGATGCGGGACAGGGGCGAGCAGTACTTC
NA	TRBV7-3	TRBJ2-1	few	CASSVRGGRLENEQFF	TGTGCCAGCAGCGTGAGGGGGGGTCGATTAGAAAATGAGCAGTTCTTC
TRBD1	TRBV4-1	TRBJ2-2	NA	CASSQGVGQGTGELFF	TGCGCCAGCAGCCAAGGGGTGGGACAGGGAACCGGGGAGCTGTTTTTT
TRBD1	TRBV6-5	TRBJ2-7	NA	CASSYSASRGLYEQYF	TGTGCCAGCAGTTACTCTGCGAGCAGGGGGCTCTACGAGCAGTACTTC
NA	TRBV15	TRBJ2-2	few	CATSSGAATGELFF	TGTGCCACCAGCTCTGGAGCCGCTACCGGGGAGCTGTTTTTT
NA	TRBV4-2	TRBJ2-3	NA	CASSPPGVRDTQYF	TGTGCCAGCAGCCCCCCAGGGGTCCGTGATACGCAGTATTTT
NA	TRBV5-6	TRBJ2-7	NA	CASSLILTRDKYEQYF	TGTGCCAGCAGCTTGATCCTAACCCGGGACAAATACGAGCAGTACTTC
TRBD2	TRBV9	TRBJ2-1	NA	CASSVDLAGGTYNEQFF	TGTGCCAGCAGCGTAGATCTGGCGGGAGGAACCTACAATGAGCAGTTCTTC
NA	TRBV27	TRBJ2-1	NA	CASSLFGLSAEQFF	TGTGCCAGCAGTTTATTTGGCTTGTCAGCGGAGCAGTTCTTC
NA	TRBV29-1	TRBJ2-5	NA	CSVLDTPQETQYF	TGCAGCGTCCTGGACACCCCCCAGGAGACCCAGTACTTC
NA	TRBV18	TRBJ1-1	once	CASSPRGGNTEAFF	TGTGCCAGCTCACCACGGGGGGGGAACACTGAAGCTTTCTTT
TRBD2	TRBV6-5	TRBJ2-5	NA	CASSPLAGEETQYF	TGTGCCAGCAGTCCGCTAGCGGGGGAGGAGACCCAGTACTTC
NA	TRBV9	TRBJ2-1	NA	CASSVGLVVEQFF	TGTGCCAGCAGCGTAGGGCTAGTGGTTGAGCAGTTCTTC
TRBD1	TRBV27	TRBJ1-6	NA	CASSFEWGQAHSPLHF	TGTGCCAGCAGTTTCGAATGGGGACAGGCCCATTCACCCCTCCACTTT
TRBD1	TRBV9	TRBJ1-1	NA	CASSAIGQGASAFF	TGTGCCAGCAGCGCCATCGGACAGGGGGCGTCGGCTTTCTTT
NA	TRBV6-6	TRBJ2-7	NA	CASSSDGGLSYEQYF	TGTGCCAGCAGTTCGGACGGGGGGCTCTCCTACGAGCAGTACTTC
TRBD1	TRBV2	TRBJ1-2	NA	CASIRDRGGYTF	TGTGCCAGCATTCGTGACAGGGGGGGCTACACCTTC
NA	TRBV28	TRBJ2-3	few	CASSLEVGGTDTQYF	TGTGCCAGCAGTTTAGAAGTCGGAGGGACAGATACGCAGTATTTT
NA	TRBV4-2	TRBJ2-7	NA	CASSRRGGLEQYF	TGTGCCAGCAGCCGCCGGGGAGGCCTCGAGCAGTACTTC
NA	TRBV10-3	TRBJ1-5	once	CAIRMTVLHSNQPQHF	TGTGCCATCAGGATGACAGTTCTCCATAGCAATCAGCCCCAGCATTTT
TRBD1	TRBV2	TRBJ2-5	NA	CASGTGTWEQYF	TGTGCCAGCGGGACAGGGACGTGGGAGCAGTACTTC
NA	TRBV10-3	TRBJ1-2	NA	CATAGTGDYGYTF	TGTGCCACTGCCGGGACGGGGGACTATGGCTACACCTTC
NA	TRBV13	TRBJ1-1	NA	CASSARDKTEAFF	TGTGCCAGCAGCGCCCGGGACAAGACTGAAGCTTTCTTT
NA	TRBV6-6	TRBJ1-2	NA	CASSPQYGYTF	TGTGCCAGCAGCCCCCAGTATGGCTACACCTTC
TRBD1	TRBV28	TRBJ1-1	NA	CASGLTGGNTEAFF	TGTGCCAGCGGACTTACAGGGGGGAACACTGAAGCTTTCTTT
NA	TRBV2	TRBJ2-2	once	CASSEERNTGELFF	TGTGCCAGCAGTGAGGAGCGGAACACCGGGGAGCTGTTTTTT
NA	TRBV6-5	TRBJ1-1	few	CASSLNRVANTEAFF	TGTGCCAGCAGCTTGAACAGGGTTGCGAACACTGAAGCTTTCTTT
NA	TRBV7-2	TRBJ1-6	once	CASSLVVARKGGSPLHF	TGTGCCAGCAGCTTAGTTGTAGCTCGCAAAGGGGGTTCACCCCTCCACTTT
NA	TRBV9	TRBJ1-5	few	CASSVGGPQPQHF	TGTGCCAGCAGCGTAGGGGGGCCTCAGCCCCAGCATTTT
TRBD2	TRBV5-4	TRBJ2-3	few	CASSSPAGGADTQYF	TGTGCCAGCAGCTCGCCAGCGGGAGGTGCAGATACGCAGTATTTT
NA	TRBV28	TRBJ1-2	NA	CASSNGGRLSNYGYTF	TGTGCCAGCAGTAACGGGGGAAGGTTGAGTAACTATGGCTACACCTTC
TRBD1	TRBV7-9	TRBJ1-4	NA	CASRTGGGAEKLFF	TGTGCCAGCAGGACAGGGGGCGGGGCCGAAAAACTGTTTTTT
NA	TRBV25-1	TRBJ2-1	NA	CGDSTSYNEQFF	TGTGGAGACAGTACCTCCTACAATGAGCAGTTCTTC
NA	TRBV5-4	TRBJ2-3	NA	CASSPSATTSTDTQYF	TGTGCCAGCAGCCCTAGTGCGACTACTAGCACAGATACGCAGTATTTT
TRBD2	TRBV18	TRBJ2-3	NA	CASSPPLGGAAVDLGDTQYF	TGTGCCAGCTCACCACCCCTCGGGGGGGCCGCTGTGGATTTGGGAGATACGCAGTATTTT
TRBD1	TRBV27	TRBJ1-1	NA	CASRLQGTMDTEAFF	TGTGCCAGCAGATTACAGGGGACGATGGACACTGAAGCTTTCTTT
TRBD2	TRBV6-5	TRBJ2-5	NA	CASSPRLAGETQYF	TGTGCCAGCAGTCCGCGACTAGCAGGGGAGACCCAGTACTTC
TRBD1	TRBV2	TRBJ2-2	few	CASSVRRGLGNTGELFF	TGTGCCAGCAGTGTTCGTAGGGGGCTGGGTAACACCGGGGAGCTGTTTTTT
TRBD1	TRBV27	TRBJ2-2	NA	CASLRQGYSTGELFF	TGTGCCAGCCTTAGACAGGGTTACAGCACCGGGGAGCTGTTTTTT
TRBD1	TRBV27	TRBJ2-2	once	CASSRQGGTGELFF	TGTGCCAGCAGCCGACAGGGCGGCACCGGGGAGCTGTTTTTT
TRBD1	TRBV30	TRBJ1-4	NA	CAGGTGGYFRDEKLFF	TGTGCCGGGGGGACAGGGGGCTATTTCAGAGACGAAAAACTGTTTTTT